This T cell receptor beta chain was identified during a study of blood T cell repertoires in COVID-19. Overall study context: Nucleic acid was either cDNA or gDNA, and it came from T cells, B-cell-depleted T cells, or PBMCs.

Libraries were prepared by immunoSEQ multiplex PCR; TCRdb keeps only in-frame clonotypes and omits some of them. The data hold 200,000 to 250,000 clones, with about 88% observed a single time. This CDR3 comprises 15 residues. J gave up 5 bases and V 2 bases, and 2 bases lay outside the gene matches. In germline, CDR1 is SGHVS, CDR2 FNYEAQ. The Seattle patients, enrolled during active infection, were followed longitudinally. The sequenced sample consisted of peripheral blood. This chain connects TRBV7-6 to TRBJ2-2, with 10 bases that match TRBD1. This sequence was found in a woman between 45 and 60 years old with COVID-19, enrolled during active disease. The CDR3 DNA reads TGTGCCAGCAGCTTACAGGGACAGGGGACCGGGGAGCTGTTTTTT. Its translation: CASSLQGQGTGELFF.